What follows are 21 T cell receptor beta chains derived from one specimen sequenced in a study of T-cell reconstitution after alpha-beta-depleted transplantation in children (dated by TCRdb to about 2016). The treatment or condition label for this specimen denotes: allogeneic hematopoietic cell transplantation with graft depleted of TCRalphabeta T cells and CD19 B cells. Library method: PCR. Reads for this sample came from an Illumina HiSeq 2500. TCR library preparation used molecular barcoding, with unique molecular identifiers applied to normalize quantification of the TCRbeta repertoire. TCRdb itself trimmed the public reads at Q25 with fastp, ran MiXCR and retained productive beta chains. Entries that share a CDR3 protein sequence are merged under the most common genes and DNA. Present in this sample are roughly 240,000 distinct CDR3 sequences, approximately 8% of which were seen just once. 5% to 7% of the sample comes from the top ten.

The input for sequencing was PBMCs, mostly from graft donor cells, taken 180 days after TCRalphabeta/CD19-depleted stem cell transplant. Every receptor here comes from a male patient between 5 and 17 years old who had a stem cell transplant for acute lymphoblastic leukemia, so the T cells may come from the graft donor.

This clonotype was observed many times. The chain carries TRBV12-3 or TRBV12-4 and TRBJ2-7; 11 bases are shared with TRBD1. The CDR3 runs 15 residues. V was pared by 5 bases and J by 2 bases, with 5 bases of the junction left unmatched. The CDR3 loop is CASSRGQGAAYEQYF. CDR3 bases: TGTGCCAGCAGTCGAGGACAGGGGGCGGCCTACGAGCAGTACTTC.

This clonotype occurred many times. J is TRBJ2-1 and V is TRBV10-3; 13 nucleotides align to TRBD2. The junction had 9 bases not matched to a gene; V was cut back by 0 bases and J by 7 bases. Germline V gene data show CDR1 as ENHRY and CDR2 as SYGVKD. The CDR3 totals 18 residues. CDR3 region: CAISESYPLAGGFNEQFF. The CDR3 coding sequence is TGTGCCATCAGTGAGTCGTATCCACTAGCGGGAGGGTTTAATGAGCAGTTCTTC.

The sample holds many counts of this clonotype. This chain joins TRBV19 and TRBJ1-1; a possible D gene is TRBD1 (6 bases). CDR1 is LNHDA, CDR2 SQIVND, per germline (reference sequence). CDR3 length: 15 amino acids. V was cut by 3 bases and J by 4 bases, with 15 bases left in between. The CDR3 nucleotides read TGTGCCAGTAGTATCGGAGGGGGGCACGGCACTGAAGCTTTCTTT. This codes for CASSIGGGHGTEAFF.

This clonotype was seen repeatedly, ten times or more. The chain has TRBV5-6 and TRBJ2-7; no reliable D call. The CDR3 length is 13 residues. V lost 2 bases, J lost 5 bases, and 11 bases lay in between. The germline V gene has CDR1 SGHDT and CDR2 YYEEEE. The CDR3 bases are TGTGCCAGCAGCTTCGGGTCCACGGACGAGCAGTACTTC. This codes for CASSFGSTDEQYF. The full variable domain, completed using reference TRBV5-6 and TRBJ2-7, is DAGVTQSPTHLIKTRGQQVTLRCSPKSGHDTVSWYQQALGQGPQFIFQYYEEEERQRGNFPDRFSGHQFPNYSSELNVNALLLGDSALYLCASSFGSTDEQYFGPGTRLTVT.

This clonotype was seen many times. This chain links TRBV7-2 with TRBJ2-1; D not resolved. V dropped 8 bases and J dropped 4 bases, with 9 bases sitting between them. CDR3 length equals 12 residues. Looked up from germline, CDR1 is SGHTA and CDR2 is FQGNSA. The CDR3 sequence is CASQSPYNEQFF. CDR3 DNA sequence: TGTGCCAGCCAAAGTCCTTACAATGAGCAGTTCTTC.

This clonotype has at least ten counts. The chain has TRBV20-1 and TRBJ2-5, with 8 bases that match TRBD2. The germline CDR1 and CDR2 sequences are DFQATT and SNEGSKA (reference sequence). The CDR3 loop spans 16 amino acids. J lost 3 bases, V lost 6 bases, and 15 bases had no gene match. As DNA, the CDR3 is TGCAGTGCCATAACCCCCAACGGGGGGGCGAAAGAGACCCAGTACTTC. Translating gives CSAITPNGGAKETQYF.

This clonotype was recorded many times. The rearrangement joins TRBV10-3 to TRBJ2-7; D might be TRBD2 (5 bases). V shed 11 bases and J shed 6 bases, with 26 bases lying between them. CDR1 and CDR2 from the germline V gene are ENHRY and SYGVKD. This CDR3 contains 15 residues. The chain's CDR3 is CAPKGDSTSPPEQYF. The CDR3 DNA follows: TGTGCCCCCAAGGGAGACTCCACATCTCCTCCCGAGCAGTACTTC.

This clonotype was recorded at least ten times. This sequence joins TRBV28 and TRBJ2-7; D may be TRBD1 (7 bases). Germline CDR1 is MDHEN and CDR2 is SYDVKM. This CDR3 has 16 residues. V dropped 5 bases and J dropped 0 bases, with 17 bases sitting between them. CDR3 region: CASSPPQGGISYEQYF. The CDR3 DNA is TGTGCCAGCAGTCCACCCCAGGGGGGCATCTCCTACGAGCAGTACTTC.

Ten or more counts support this clonotype. This sequence joins TRBV5-1 and TRBJ2-7; D ambiguous. CDR1 and CDR2 (germline): SGHRS, YFSETQ. V gave up 0 bases and J gave up 2 bases, with 6 bases separating them. The CDR3 is 13 amino acids. This CDR3 reads CASSLEFTYEQYF. DNA of the CDR3: TGCGCCAGCAGCTTGGAGTTCACCTACGAGCAGTACTTC. Together with reference TRBV5-1 and TRBJ2-7, the CDR3 gives the full variable domain: KAGVTQTPRYLIKTRGQQVTLSCSPISGHRSVSWYQQTPGQGLQFLFEYFSETQRNKGNFPGRFSGRQFSNSRSEMNVSTLELGDSALYLCASSLEFTYEQYFGPGTRLTVT.

This clonotype was seen repeatedly, ten times or more. The gene calls are TRBV10-3 and TRBJ2-3, with TRBD2 identical over 14 bases. The CDR3 totals 20 residues. CDR1 and CDR2 (germline): ENHRY, SYGVKD. With V trimmed by 5 bases and J by 5 bases, 18 bases remained unmatched. The CDR3 DNA is TGTGCCATCAGTCGAGATTACGCCGGGACTAGCGGGAGCCGGGGAGATACGCAGTATTTT. This translates into CAISRDYAGTSGSRGDTQYF.

There are many counts of this clonotype. This chain links TRBV27 with TRBJ1-6, with a tentative D call TRBD1 (6 bases). V gave up 3 bases and J gave up 9 bases, with 18 bases separating them. Germline CDR1 MNHEY, CDR2 SMNVEV (reference sequence). The CDR3 covers 16 residues. The CDR3 DNA is TGTGCCAGCAGTTTGAGTATTACGGGGGCTACTTCACCCCTCCACTTT. It codes for CASSLSITGATSPLHF.

This clonotype was observed at least ten times. The chain links TRBV10-3 to TRBJ1-4, with TRBD1 identical over 11 bases. The V gene end was trimmed by 10 bases and the J gene end by 5 bases; junction bases not matched to a gene: 3. The CDR3 extends over 13 amino acids. Germline-derived CDR1 and CDR2 are ENHRY and SYGVKD. This CDR3 reads CANWTGGNEKLFF. The CDR3 DNA is TGTGCCAACTGGACAGGGGGCAATGAAAAACTGTTTTTT.

The chain couples TRBV11-2 to TRBJ2-5; 9 bases line up with TRBD2. The CDR3 sequence is 16 residues long. Losses at the gene ends were 2 bases for V and 2 bases for J; bases not matched to a gene: 6. Germline V gene data show CDR1 as SGHAT and CDR2 as FQNNGV. CDR3: CASSLQLAGFQETQYF. In DNA form, the CDR3 reads TGTGCCAGCAGCTTACAGCTAGCGGGGTTTCAAGAGACCCAGTACTTC.

This clonotype has at least ten counts. This sequence joins TRBV9 and TRBJ2-1; D is perhaps TRBD1 (6 bases). With 4 bases removed from V and 7 bases from J, the gap between germline ends came to 21 bases. The V gene's germline CDR1 is SGDLS and CDR2 YYNGEE. The CDR3 consists of 16 residues. The CDR3 here is CASSITRTAAPNEQFF. The CDR3 coding sequence is TGTGCCAGCAGCATAACACGGACAGCGGCACCTAATGAGCAGTTCTTC.

This clonotype was recorded many times. This chain joins TRBV4-2 and TRBJ2-2, with 7 bases identical to TRBD2. Germline values: CDR1 LGHNA, CDR2 YNFKEQ. V shed 1 base, J shed 5 bases, and the junction held 7 bases outside the gene matches. The CDR3 runs to 16 residues. The CDR3 DNA follows: TGTGCCAGCAGCCAAGGAGGCGGGAGACAGACCGGGGAGCTGTTTTTT. It encodes CASSQGGGRQTGELFF.

This clonotype has ten or more counts. The chain joins TRBV24-1 to TRBJ2-1, with 12 nucleotides matching TRBD2. The germline V gene encodes CDR1 KGHDR and CDR2 SFDVKD. V shed 5 bases and J 8 bases; nucleotides not matched to a gene: 9. The CDR3 extends over 16 amino acids. The CDR3 coding sequence is TGTGCCACCAGTGGCCAGACTAGCGGGAGAATGGATGAGCAGTTCTTC. Its protein product is CATSGQTSGRMDEQFF.

To note about this clonotype: A much larger clone lies one base from this, so it may be a read error. This rearrangement joins TRBV5-1 to TRBJ2-2, with D tentatively TRBD1 (6 bases). Germline values: CDR1 SGHRS, CDR2 YFSETQ. V lost 8 bases, J lost 6 bases, and 17 bases lay in between. This CDR3 has 14 residues. The CDR3 nucleotides are TGCGCCAGTTCACAGGGCCCGTCACCCGGGGAGCTGTTTTTT. Amino acids: CASSQGPSPGELFF.

This clonotype was seen more than once but under ten times. V gene TRBV6-1 combines with J gene TRBJ1-1; D remains unclear. Germline CDR1 MNHNS, CDR2 SASEGT. The CDR3 contains 14 residues. Trimming cost V 0 bases and J 7 bases, with 12 bases left between them. Here the CDR3 DNA reads TGTGCCAGCAGTGAAGCGGTAATTGTCGGTGAAGCTTTCTTT. Its translation is CASSEAVIVGEAFF.

At least ten counts were recorded for this clonotype. The V gene is TRBV12-3 or TRBV12-4, the J gene TRBJ2-6, with D possibly being TRBD1 or TRBD2 (5 bases each). This CDR3 is built from 15 residues. V lost 3 bases, J lost 11 bases, and 17 bases lay in between. The CDR3 sequence is CASSFKGNLGDVLTF. CDR3 coding DNA: TGTGCCAGCAGTTTTAAAGGTAACCTGGGGGACGTCCTGACTTTC.

This clonotype was picked up many times. The rearrangement joins TRBV7-9 to TRBJ2-1; 10 bases are a match to TRBD2. V gave up 7 bases and J gave up 6 bases; unmatched junction bases: 6. CDR1 SEHNR and CDR2 FQNEAQ come from the germline V gene (reference sequence). This CDR3 spans 14 amino acids. The CDR3 DNA sequence: TGTGCCAGCACGCGACTAGCGGGTCCCAATGAGCAGTTCTTC. Protein sequence: CASTRLAGPNEQFF.

This clonotype was detected ten times or more. The chain carries TRBV20-1 and TRBJ2-7; D gene ambiguous. V was clipped by 5 bases and J by 1 base, with 9 bases between them. The CDR3 is 12 amino acids. Germline CDR1 reads DFQATT; CDR2 reads SNEGSKA (reference sequence). The CDR3 is CSALERSYEQYF. In DNA form, the CDR3 reads TGCAGTGCTCTCGAGAGGTCCTACGAGCAGTACTTC.